This TCR beta chain was observed in a study of PD-L1 blockade in urothelial cancer. In its sample, this clone was seen a few times. The target antigen is unknown. The time point here: pretreatment peripheral blood. Germline CDR1 is SNHLY and CDR2 is FYNNEI. V lost 5 bases and J lost 3; bases outside the gene matches: 5. There are 15 residues in the CDR3. General study points: Durable-benefit patients showed greater tumor-associated blood clone expansion at 3 weeks.

TCRdb's copy holds only in-frame clones and misses some; the assay was immunoSEQ multiplex PCR. The table has about 87,000 clones, around 83% seen once. The receptor was isolated from a man aged 60-69 years with urothelial cancer. This chain links TRBV2 with TRBJ1-3, with 9 nucleotides matching TRBD1. Sequencing was performed on PBMCs, taken around atezolizumab (anti-PD-L1) treatment. In nucleotides, the CDR3 is TGTGCCAGCAGTTCACAGGGGGCGGATGGAAACACCATATATTTT. Translating it yields CASSSQGADGNTIYF.